The clone carrying this T cell receptor beta chain was recorded once. The source of the sample is a study of T cell changes during pregnancy in multiple sclerosis. Sequencing used immunoSEQ multiplex PCR; TCRdb keeps in-frame clones, though not all of them. The sample lists roughly 49,000 clones, approximately 95% seen once, with 5.5% to 6% in the top ten. CDR3 length equals 14 residues. V lost 6 bases to trimming and J lost 7 bases; unmatched junction nucleotides: 6. Germline V gene data show CDR1 as LNHDA and CDR2 as SQIVND (reference sequence). The TCR originated in a female donor with multiple sclerosis, enrolled in a pregnancy study. This chain links TRBV19 with TRBJ2-1, with 10 bases that match TRBD1. Sequenced here: CD8+ T cells from peripheral blood mononuclear cells, sampled in the first trimester of pregnancy. Written as DNA, the CDR3 is TGTGCCAGTAGCTATGGACAGGGGGTGAATGAGCAGTTCTTC. Amino acids: CASSYGQGVNEQFF. The variable domain in full, with the rest retrieved from reference TRBV19 and TRBJ2-1, is DGGITQSPKYLFRKEGQNVTLSCEQNLNHDAMYWYRQDPGQGLRLIYYSQIVNDFQKGDIAEGYSVSREKKESFPLTVTSAQKNPTAFYLCASSYGQGVNEQFFGPGTRLTVL.